The clone carrying this T cell receptor beta chain appeared a few times. A single record per CDR3 protein comes from TCRdb applying MiXCR to the RACE reads. The table lists about 110,000 distinct CDR3 sequences, less than 10% of them singletons. The data originate from a study of human T cells and chemical hapten exposure. Whole-study context: Patch tests applied 0.01% DPC to the upper back and were scored after 6 days. Among samples, TCR yields varied mainly because of small differences in pooled library volume. Patients, largely female, had alopecia areata, totalis or universalis.

Germline assignment: CDR1 MNHEY and CDR2 SMNVEV (reference sequence). There are 15 residues in the CDR3. Trimming left V 6 bases short and J 0 bases short, with 12 bases between. Sample time point: patch test 2, 6 weeks after DPC sensitization. The treatment here: therapeutic diphenylcyclopropenone sensitization with weekly scalp DPC. Donors were 18 to 70-year-old alopecia patients suitable for DPC. The sample was whole blood, taken in connection with sensitization to the hapten diphenylcyclopropenone (DPC). This rearrangement joins TRBV27 to TRBJ2-1; the D is unclear. This receptor was obtained from a woman aged 40 to 55 with alopecia areata. Some clones in this sample may be carry-over from other donors' samples. Here the CDR3 reads CASRRKPSSYNEQFF. CDR3 coding DNA: TGTGCCAGCAGAAGGAAGCCGAGCTCCTACAATGAGCAGTTCTTC.